The clone carrying this T cell receptor beta chain was seen repeatedly, ten times or more. This sample was included in a study of regulatory T cells in long-lasting Graves disease. Looked up from germline, CDR1 is SGHRS and CDR2 is YFSETQ. The CDR3 contains 15 residues. With V trimmed by 4 bases and J by 7 bases, 10 bases remained unmatched. Time point reported: newly diagnosed GD, antithyroid drugs for less than 3 months. The TCR library was prepared using RNA isolated from PBMCs. To make TCR beta libraries, researchers used iRepertoire HTBI primers and Arm-PCR of CDR3 regions. TCRdb re-called the multiplex PCR reads with MiXCR, one entry per CDR3 protein. This table holds 520,000 or so distinct CDR3 sequences, 12% found once. The data also belong to a second study, concerning T cells in Graves' hyperthyroidism and ophthalmopathy. That work states: Stable hyperthyroidism and ophthalmopathy were separated using 13 V-J signatures.

The sequence derives from a woman in her 30s with Graves disease. Sequencing was performed on peripheral blood mononuclear cells (PBMCs), taken at new diagnosis, from a patient treated with antithyroid drugs. The chain recombines TRBV5-1 with TRBJ1-4; 7 nucleotides align to TRBD1. As DNA, the CDR3 is TGCGCCAGCAGCGCAGCCGGGACAGCTGGTGAAAAACTGTTTTTT. The encoded protein is CASSAAGTAGEKLFF.